This T cell receptor beta chain was retrieved from a study of T cell responses to AZD1222 COVID-19 vaccine. On the study more broadly: Whether given at about 4 or about 12 weeks, second doses were pooled. Notes on the study in general: Only a handful of AZD1222 recipients, about six in all, had baseline seropositivity. The donor cohort was predominantly white British with a female majority, and clonal diversity may have been underestimated. Per reports, nearly half of all spike-specific TCRs target regions that are unmutated in variants.

This clone was seen only a few times. Its antigen is not known. The CDR3 is 16 amino acids. V shed 1 base and J 7 bases; nucleotides not matched to a gene: 6. Germline assignment: CDR1 LGHNA and CDR2 YNFKEQ. Using immunoSEQ multiplex PCR, the repertoire was profiled, and TCRdb retains in-frame clones only, with some absent. The sample has 60,000 to 100,000 clones, 87% seen once. This sequence was found in an adult in good health. V usage is TRBV4-2 and J usage is TRBJ2-2, with 10 bases identical to TRBD1. The material was peripheral blood, obtained on day 0 of AZD1222 vaccination. The CDR3 coding sequence is TGTGCCAGCAGCCAAGGCGGGACAGGGGATTTCGGGGAGCTGTTTTTT. Its translation: CASSQGGTGDFGELFF.